This entry features one T cell receptor (beta chain) sequence. The antigen is not known. This sample is drawn from a study of radiation and T cells in renal cell carcinoma. Assay used: immunoSEQ multiplex PCR; TCRdb lists only in-frame clones, some missing. The table includes tens of thousands of clones, around 81% detected once. Study-level points and caveats: Pretreatment tumor biopsies were lacking, so baseline clonotypes are unknown.

Time point reported: blood 4 weeks post-SBRT, at nephrectomy. The treatment is: 15 Gy SBRT to primary tumor, nephrectomy 4 weeks later. Nephrectomy followed 15 Gy stereotactic body radiation by 4 weeks. This renal cell carcinoma was of the clear cell type. The TCR originated in a man aged 50 to 59 with renal cell carcinoma. The specimen was blood, collected from a patient whose treatment included radiotherapy and nephrectomy.

CDR3 loop: CAILLNEQFF. CDR3 in DNA: TGTGCCATCCTTCTAAATGAGCAGTTCTTC. This chain joins TRBV27 and TRBJ2-1, with D hard to call. Trimming left V 10 bases short and J 7 bases short, with 8 bases between. Germline CDR1 reads MNHEY; CDR2 reads SMNVEV (reference sequence). The CDR3 extends over 10 amino acids.